This T cell receptor beta chain was retrieved from a study of shared clonotypes between healthy human individuals. Study-level findings and limits: The naive CD4 repertoires of a handful of donors were compared, and about 5% of clonotypes were shared. Clonotypes shared by all four sorted-subset donors had higher generation probabilities than non-shared clonotypes.

On this clone itself: Its antigen remains unknown.

The V gene lost 6 bases and the J gene lost 4 bases, with 10 bases spanning the gap. The CDR3 loop spans 13 amino acids. Per germline, CDR1 SGHDT and CDR2 YYEEEE. Only in-frame clones appear in the TCRdb table, and some are missing; sequencing was by immunoSEQ multiplex PCR. The table includes around 300,000 clones, 87% detected once. The genes are TRBV5-6 and TRBJ2-2; D is unclear. The sequenced sample was memory CD8+ T cells sorted from blood. Subset indicated: CD45RO+ cells pooled with CCR7-negative TemRA cells. This clonotype was sampled from a man aged 18 to 29 in good health. The CDR3 region has the DNA TGTGCCAGCACCCCCTATATCACCGGGGAGCTGTTTTTT. It yields the protein CASTPYITGELFF.